The source of this T cell receptor beta chain is a study of cytomegalovirus exposure and HLA in healthy donors. Concerning this clone itself: The antigen is undetermined.

Study conclusions and caveats: Earlier findings revealed that most TCR beta V segments proved productive either about 87% or about 30% of the time. In vitro work confirmed that three CMV-associated chains recognize CMV antigens. Cytomegalovirus-associated status was assigned to about 150 TCR beta chains. A later analysis showed TCR association rates differing by HLA locus, peaking at DRB1 and lowest at HLA-C.

The CDR3 is made up of 11 amino acids. 13 Jbeta primers and 60 Vbeta primers were used for the PCR. TCRdb keeps only in-frame clones here, not all; method: immunoSEQ multiplex PCR. The sample contains under 120,000 clones, 55% to 65% of which appear only once. The TCR sequence derives from a man aged 25 to 40 in good health and CMV-seropositive. This rearrangement joins TRBV21-1 to TRBJ1-1. TRBV21-1 is labeled a pseudogene. Specimen: PBMCs. For the CDR3, the DNA is TGTGCCAGCAGCAAATTTCTTAAAGCTTTCTTT. Translating gives CASSKFLKAFF.